Shown below are 17 T cell receptor beta chains from a single sample sequenced in a study of cytomegalovirus exposure and HLA in healthy donors. The PCR employed 60 Vbeta primers together with 13 Jbeta primers. Measured with immunoSEQ multiplex PCR; TCRdb has only the in-frame clones, and not every one. This sample has 150,000 to 200,000 clones, with under 80% found just once. The specimen sequenced was PBMCs. Receptors originate from a woman aged 25 to 45 in good health and CMV-seronegative.

The V call is TRBV4-1, the J call TRBJ2-1; 15 bases line up with TRBD2. The CDR3 has 16 amino acids. V lost 2 bases, J lost 10 bases, and 6 bases stayed unmatched. Germline CDR1 reads MGHRA; CDR2 reads YSYEKL. The CDR3 spells CASSQPGTSGGWEQFF. In DNA, the CDR3 is TGCGCCAGCAGCCAACCAGGGACTAGCGGGGGGTGGGAGCAGTTCTTC.

J is TRBJ2-3 and V is TRBV4-2; TRBD2 matches 11 bases. The ends lost 0 bases at V and 2 bases at J; junction bases unmatched: 4. The CDR3 sequence is 17 residues long. Germline V CDR1 and CDR2: LGHNA, YNFKEQ. This CDR3 reads CASSQDSLAGATDTQYF. In DNA form, the CDR3 reads TGTGCCAGCAGCCAAGATTCACTAGCGGGGGCCACAGATACGCAGTATTTT.

This clone was counted once. This chain links TRBV28 with TRBJ1-5, with unresolved D. V was pared by 5 bases and J by 0 bases, with 14 bases between. Germline V lookup: CDR1 MDHEN, CDR2 SYDVKM. This CDR3 contains 16 residues. CDR3 sequence (DNA): TGTGCCAGCAGTCAGCAGGACTGGTCTAGCAATCAGCCCCAGCATTTT. It yields the protein CASSQQDWSSNQPQHF.

The chain employs TRBV27 and TRBJ1-1; 7 positions agree with TRBD1. V gave up 5 bases and J gave up 8 bases; unmatched junction bases: 8. The germline V gene has CDR1 MNHEY and CDR2 SMNVEV (reference sequence). The CDR3 spans 13 residues. The CDR3 sequence: CASSRQGGEEAFF. In DNA form, the CDR3 reads TGTGCCAGCAGTCGACAGGGTGGAGAAGAAGCTTTCTTT.

This clone appeared once. This chain joins TRBV9 and TRBJ1-1; TRBD1 is a possible D gene (6 bases). Looked up from germline, CDR1 is SGDLS and CDR2 is YYNGEE. Trimming stripped 2 bases from V and 4 bases from J, with 12 bases between. The CDR3 runs 14 residues. CDR3 DNA sequence: TGTGCCAGCAGCGTTACAGGGATCGGCACTGAAGCTTTCTTT. It encodes CASSVTGIGTEAFF.

The rearrangement joins TRBV27 to TRBJ2-2, with D possibly being TRBD2 (5 bases). CDR1 is MNHEY and CDR2 is SMNVEV in the germline V gene (reference sequence). V was clipped by 8 bases and J by 6 bases, with 13 bases between them. The CDR3 sequence is 13 residues long. CDR3 amino acids: CASHSWGAGELFF. CDR3 nucleotide sequence: TGTGCCAGCCACTCGTGGGGAGCCGGGGAGCTGTTTTTT.

The table lists this clone with a few counts. The chain employs TRBV5-1 and TRBJ2-1; a weak D match, TRBD1 (6 bases). The CDR3 spans 15 residues. The germline CDR1 and CDR2 sequences are SGHRS and YFSETQ. Trimming left V 5 bases short and J 6 bases short, with 18 bases between. DNA for the CDR3: TGCGCCAGCAGTAATACGCAGGGGACCGTCAATGAGCAGTTCTTC. Its protein product is CASSNTQGTVNEQFF.

The rearrangement uses TRBV30 and TRBJ1-1; D not resolved. The CDR3 has 16 amino acids. V gave up 0 bases and J gave up 1 base, with 15 bases separating them. The germline gives CDR1 GTSNPN, CDR2 SVGIG (reference sequence). The CDR3 coding sequence is TGTGCCTGGAGTGTACTTGGGGAGCTCCCGAACACTGAAGCTTTCTTT. Residues: CAWSVLGELPNTEAFF.

The gene calls are TRBV2 and TRBJ2-5; D not certain. This CDR3 contains 12 residues. The germline gives CDR1 SNHLY, CDR2 FYNNEI. Trimming took off 7 bases at V and 5 bases at J, with 11 bases between the two ends. The CDR3 sequence is CASTQVGETQYF. The CDR3 DNA reads as TGTGCCAGCACCCAGGTTGGGGAGACCCAGTACTTC.

The rearrangement joins TRBV6-1 to TRBJ1-2; possible D gene TRBD1, 6 bases. The CDR3 extends over 14 amino acids. Trimming removed 0 bases from V and 7 bases from J, with 12 bases in between. CDR1 is MNHNS, CDR2 SASEGT, per germline. CDR3 in DNA: TGTGCCAGCAGTGAAGCGATCAGGGGTGGTGGCTACACCTTC. It codes for CASSEAIRGGGYTF.

The J gene is TRBJ1-1, the V gene TRBV30, with no clear D. CDR3 length: 13 amino acids. From germline, CDR1 is GTSNPN and CDR2 SVGIG (reference sequence). Trimming shortened V by 0 bases and J by 0 bases, and 5 bases separated the two germline ends. DNA for the CDR3: TGTGCCTGGAGTGTAACGGTGAACACTGAAGCTTTCTTT. Protein product: CAWSVTVNTEAFF.

This rearrangement joins TRBV2 to TRBJ2-1; D may be TRBD2 (7 bases). The CDR3 totals 16 residues. Trimming cost V 2 bases and J 1 base, with 12 bases left between them. Germline loops: CDR1 SNHLY, CDR2 FYNNEI. As DNA, the CDR3 is TGTGCCAGCAGTGAAATGGCGGGGGCGTCCTACAATGAGCAGTTCTTC. It translates to CASSEMAGASYNEQFF.

The chain's CDR3 is CASSVGNPRGYTF. CDR3 bases: TGTGCCAGCAGCGTAGGAAACCCTCGGGGCTACACCTTC. The chain uses TRBV9 and TRBJ1-2, with D unresolved. This CDR3 region has 13 residues. The germline CDR1 and CDR2 sequences are SGDLS and YYNGEE. Trimming left V 0 bases short and J 8 bases short, with 11 bases between.

A few counts support this clone. The V call is TRBV19, the J call TRBJ2-7; D is unresolved. The CDR3 has 13 amino acids. V lost 9 bases and J 0 bases, leaving 12 bases between the germline ends. CDR1 is LNHDA, CDR2 SQIVND, per germline (reference sequence). CDR3 protein: CARLPASSYEQYF. The CDR3, as DNA: TGTGCCAGACTCCCAGCGAGCTCCTACGAGCAGTACTTC.

This clone appeared once. V usage is TRBV5-1 and J usage is TRBJ2-5; a weak D match, TRBD2 (5 bases). This CDR3 comprises 14 residues. Germline CDR1 is SGHRS and CDR2 is YFSETQ. The V end was cut by 7 bases, the J end by 2 bases, with 15 bases between. CDR3 residues: CASYLGSSQETQYF. CDR3 coding DNA: TGCGCCAGCTATCTTGGGAGTTCTCAAGAGACCCAGTACTTC.

This rearrangement joins TRBV11-2 to TRBJ1-2; no reliable D call. The CDR3 runs to 14 residues. The germline V gene has CDR1 SGHAT and CDR2 FQNNGV. The ends were cut back, 5 bases at V and 4 bases at J, with 14 bases in the middle. The CDR3 spells CASSLQTNTYGYTF. CDR3 sequence (DNA): TGTGCCAGCAGCCTCCAGACAAACACCTATGGCTACACCTTC.

This clone was seen more than once but under ten times. The rearrangement joins TRBV6-1 to TRBJ1-1, with D maybe TRBD1 (5 bases). Germline V gene data show CDR1 as MNHNS and CDR2 as SASEGT. The germline V and J ends were trimmed by 3 bases and 8 bases, with 13 bases remaining between them. This CDR3 contains 13 residues. Here the CDR3 reads CASSDQGIGEAFF. The CDR3 DNA sequence: TGTGCCAGCAGTGACCAGGGAATTGGGGAAGCTTTCTTT.